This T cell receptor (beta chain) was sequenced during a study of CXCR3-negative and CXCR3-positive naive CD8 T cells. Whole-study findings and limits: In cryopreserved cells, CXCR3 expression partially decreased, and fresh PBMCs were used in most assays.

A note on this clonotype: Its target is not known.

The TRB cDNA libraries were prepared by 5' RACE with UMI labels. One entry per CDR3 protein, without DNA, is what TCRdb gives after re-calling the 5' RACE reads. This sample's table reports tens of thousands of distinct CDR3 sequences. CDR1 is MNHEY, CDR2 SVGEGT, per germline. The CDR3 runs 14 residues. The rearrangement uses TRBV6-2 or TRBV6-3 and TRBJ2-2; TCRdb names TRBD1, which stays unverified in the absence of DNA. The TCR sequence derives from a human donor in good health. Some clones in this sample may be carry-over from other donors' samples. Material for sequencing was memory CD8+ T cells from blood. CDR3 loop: CASLKRGQGGELFF.